The sample holds many counts of the clone carrying this T cell receptor (beta chain). Its antigen remains unidentified. All donors were healthy Caucasians. After template switching added a universal primer site, the resulting cDNA carried unique molecular identifiers. TCRdb re-derived calls from the 5' RACE reads in MiXCR, one entry per CDR3 protein. The table records around 240,000 distinct CDR3 sequences, 10% of them present only once. This specimen belongs to a study of identical twins. Study-wide points: Compared with models, monozygotic twins showed more out-of-frame TCR alpha sharing.

The sequence was obtained from a man over 45 in good health. Sequenced: memory T cells sorted from blood.

Here the CDR3 DNA reads TGTGCCAGCAGTTTTCCGAGGCGCAGGGGTAGCGGAGTCTACAATGAGCAGTTCTTC. Amino acid sequence: CASSFPRRRGSGVYNEQFF. The chain employs TRBV28 and TRBJ2-1; D might be TRBD1 or TRBD2, each matching 6 bases. Germline V gives CDR1 MDHEN, CDR2 SYDVKM. The ends were cut back, 3 bases at V and 3 bases at J, with 24 bases in the middle. The CDR3 is 19 residues long.